This T cell receptor (beta chain) comes out of a study of blood T cell repertoires in COVID-19 (dated by TCRdb to 2018 to 2020). Study-wide context: Samples covering the acute and convalescent phases of COVID-19 were provided by collaborators in the United States, Italy and Spain. Where HLA class I and class II types were available, the types were taken from metadata supplied by the sample provider, not from assay-based typing. Subjects who had been exposed to COVID-19, were actively infected with it, or had recovered from it provided the deeply sampled blood TCRbeta repertoires that made up the dataset. The material from the prospective study consisted of cDNA or gDNA derived from T cells, B-cell-depleted T cells, or PBMCs. The samples were drawn from the first 160 participants of the ongoing ImmuneRACE study and from over 950 subjects provided by 6 global collaborators. The repertoires were released in a freely available public database meant as a resource for research on the immune response to SARS-CoV-2. A de-identified subject ID, COVID-19 status, age in years and sex were almost always included in the sample metadata.

TCRbeta CDR3 regions were amplified from genomic DNA by means of the immunoSEQ Assay, a bias-controlled multiplex PCR. As for the original processing: The number of nucleated cells in each sample was estimated from the amplification of reference gene primers within the assay. To quantify the absolute abundance of each unique TCRbeta CDR3 rearrangement, sequence reads were collapsed and filtered. For each sample, productive Simpson clonality was calculated as the square root of Simpson's diversity index across productive rearrangements. TCRdb's version of the immuneACCESS table is confined to in-frame rearrangements and falls short of the full clone set. An unresolved V gene accounts for under half of the shortfall where checked; the remainder is of unknown origin. The V and J calls and clone size are taken from that table; D and trimming were inferred from the DNA. Recorded for this sample are 350,000 to 450,000 clones; approximately 93% of them occurred a single time. Around 0.86% of the sample rests with the top ten.

Turning to this clone: The target of this receptor is not known. Base-call qualities are not available, and no considerably larger clone is one nucleotide away.

Participants in the prospective study were aged 18 to 89 years, lived in under 30 United States geographic areas, and enrolled through a virtual design. To assign participants to cohorts, the prospective study relied on clinical history that participants themselves reported in a screening survey and a study questionnaire. Exposed participants were defined as having been in contact with someone with a PCR-confirmed or clinician-diagnosed COVID-19 case within 2 weeks of study entry. In the prospective study, mobile phlebotomists collected whole blood, serum and a nasopharyngeal or oropharyngeal swab from each participant. Participants in the prospective study had the option to provide additional blood draws and questionnaires over a roughly two-month period. Prospective study blood samples were shipped either frozen or at room temperature before DNA extraction. Broader findings and caveats from the paper: The quantity of clinical and demographic metadata differed by source and by participant and was supplied without curation.

Reading from cysteine to phenylalanine, the CDR3 counts 10 amino acids. Only the CDR3 portion is preserved as DNA: 30 bases, with reading frame beginning at the first base. V was cut back by 1 base and J by 7 bases, leaving a gap of 4 bases between them. CDR1 and CDR2, looked up from the germline V gene, are SQVTM and ANQGSEA. The sequencing sample was made of PBMCs or T cells enriched from blood (not recorded which). The chain is encoded by TRBV29-1 joined to TRBJ2-5, with the D gene not confidently named. This receptor was obtained from a woman aged 40-49 years who had been exposed to COVID-19. Here is the DNA: TGCAGCGTTGAAGTGCGGACCCAGTACTTC. Protein translation: CSVEVRTQYF.